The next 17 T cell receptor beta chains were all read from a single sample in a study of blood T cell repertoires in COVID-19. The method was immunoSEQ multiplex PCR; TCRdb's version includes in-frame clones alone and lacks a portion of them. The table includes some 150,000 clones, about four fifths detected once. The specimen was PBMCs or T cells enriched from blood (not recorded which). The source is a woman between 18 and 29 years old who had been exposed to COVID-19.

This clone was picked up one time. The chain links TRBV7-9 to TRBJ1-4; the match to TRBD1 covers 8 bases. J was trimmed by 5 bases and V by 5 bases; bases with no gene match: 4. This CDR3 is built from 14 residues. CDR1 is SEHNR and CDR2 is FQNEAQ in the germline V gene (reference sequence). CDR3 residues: CASSQQGGNEKLFF. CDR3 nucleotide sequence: TGTGCCAGCAGCCAACAGGGGGGGAATGAAAAACTGTTTTTT.

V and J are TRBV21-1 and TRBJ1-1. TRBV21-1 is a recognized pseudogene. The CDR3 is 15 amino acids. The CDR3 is CASSSPGGRIYEAFF. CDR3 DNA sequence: TGTGCCAGCAGCTCCCCGGGGGGGCGGATATATGAAGCTTTCTTT.

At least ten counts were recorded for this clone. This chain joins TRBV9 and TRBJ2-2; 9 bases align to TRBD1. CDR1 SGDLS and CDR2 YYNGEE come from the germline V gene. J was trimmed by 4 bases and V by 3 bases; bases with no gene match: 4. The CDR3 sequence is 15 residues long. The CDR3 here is CASSGGQGRTGELFF. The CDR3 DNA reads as TGTGCCAGCAGCGGGGGACAGGGCCGCACCGGGGAGCTGTTTTTT.

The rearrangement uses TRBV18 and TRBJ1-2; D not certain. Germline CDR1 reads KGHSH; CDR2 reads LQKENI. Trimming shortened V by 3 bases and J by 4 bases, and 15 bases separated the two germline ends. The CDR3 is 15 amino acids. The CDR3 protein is CASSPSDGGFYGYTF. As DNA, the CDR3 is TGTGCCAGCTCACCTTCCGACGGAGGATTCTATGGCTACACCTTC. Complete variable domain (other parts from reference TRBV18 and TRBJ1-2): NAGVMQNPRHLVRRRGQEARLRCSPMKGHSHVYWYRQLPEEGLKFMVYLQKENIIDESGMPKERFSAEFPKEGPSILRIQQVVRGDSAAYFCASSPSDGGFYGYTFGSGTRLTVV.

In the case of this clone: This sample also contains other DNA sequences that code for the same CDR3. CDR3 sequence reads: CASREGNQPQHF. CDR3 nucleotides: TGTGCCAGCAGGGAGGGCAATCAGCCCCAGCATTTT. V and J are TRBV2 and TRBJ1-5; D not certain. Trimming took off 6 bases at V and 2 bases at J, with 5 bases between the two ends. The germline V gene has CDR1 SNHLY and CDR2 FYNNEI. CDR3 length: 12 residues.

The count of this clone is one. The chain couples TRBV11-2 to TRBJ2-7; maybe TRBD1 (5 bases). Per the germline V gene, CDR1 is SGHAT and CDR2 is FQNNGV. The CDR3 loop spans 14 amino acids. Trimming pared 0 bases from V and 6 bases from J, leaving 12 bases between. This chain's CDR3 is CASSLESQGGEQYF. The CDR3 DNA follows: TGTGCCAGCAGCTTAGAAAGCCAGGGCGGCGAGCAGTACTTC.

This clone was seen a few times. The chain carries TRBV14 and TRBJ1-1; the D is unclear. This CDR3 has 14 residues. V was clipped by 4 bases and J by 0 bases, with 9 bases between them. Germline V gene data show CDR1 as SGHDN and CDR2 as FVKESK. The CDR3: CASSRPGLNTEAFF. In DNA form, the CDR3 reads TGTGCCAGCAGCCGACCGGGGTTGAACACTGAAGCTTTCTTT.

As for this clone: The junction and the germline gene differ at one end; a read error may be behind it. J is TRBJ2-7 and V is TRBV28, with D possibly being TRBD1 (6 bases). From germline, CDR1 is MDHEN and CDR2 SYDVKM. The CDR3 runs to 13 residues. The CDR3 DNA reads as TGTGCCAGCAGAGAGACAGGCTCCAACGAGCAGTACTTC. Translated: CASRETGSNEQYF.

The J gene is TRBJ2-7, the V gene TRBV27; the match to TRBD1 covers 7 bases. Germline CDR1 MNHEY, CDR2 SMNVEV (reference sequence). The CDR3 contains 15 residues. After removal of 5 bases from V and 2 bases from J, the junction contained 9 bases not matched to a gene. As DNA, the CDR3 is TGTGCCAGCAGTACAGGGGCTCTACGCACCTACGAGCAGTACTTC. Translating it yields CASSTGALRTYEQYF.

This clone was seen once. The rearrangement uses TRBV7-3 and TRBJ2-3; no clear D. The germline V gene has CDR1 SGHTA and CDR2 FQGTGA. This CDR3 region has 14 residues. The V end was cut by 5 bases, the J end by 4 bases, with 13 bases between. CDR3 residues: CASSINSPADTQYF. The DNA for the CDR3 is TGTGCCAGCAGCATCAACAGTCCCGCAGATACGCAGTATTTT.

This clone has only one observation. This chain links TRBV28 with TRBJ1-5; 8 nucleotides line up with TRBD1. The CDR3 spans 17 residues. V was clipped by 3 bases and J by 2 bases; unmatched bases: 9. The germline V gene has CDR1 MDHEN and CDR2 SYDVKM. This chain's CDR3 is CASSFLGQGQGNQPQHF. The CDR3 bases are TGTGCCAGCAGTTTCCTAGGACAGGGACAGGGCAATCAGCCCCAGCATTTT.

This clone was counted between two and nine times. Here the CDR3 DNA reads TGTGCCAGCAGGCCTGCAGGAGATACGCAGTATTTT. This translates into CASRPAGDTQYF. V is TRBV12-3 or TRBV12-4 and J is TRBJ2-3; D ambiguous. The CDR3 length is 12 residues. V was clipped by 6 bases and J by 5 bases, with 9 bases between them.

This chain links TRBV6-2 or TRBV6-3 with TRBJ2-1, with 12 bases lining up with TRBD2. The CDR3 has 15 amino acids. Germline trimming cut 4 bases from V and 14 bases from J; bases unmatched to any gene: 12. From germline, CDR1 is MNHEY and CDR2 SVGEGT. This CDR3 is CASSSASGRGWQEFF. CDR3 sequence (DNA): TGTGCCAGCAGTTCCGCTAGCGGGAGGGGGTGGCAGGAGTTCTTC.

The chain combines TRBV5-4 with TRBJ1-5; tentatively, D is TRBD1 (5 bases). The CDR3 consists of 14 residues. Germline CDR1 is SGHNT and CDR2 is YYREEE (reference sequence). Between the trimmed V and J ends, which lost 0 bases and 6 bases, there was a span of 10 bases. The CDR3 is CASSLGGVGQPQHF. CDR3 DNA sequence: TGTGCCAGCAGCTTGGGGGGGGTAGGTCAGCCCCAGCATTTT.

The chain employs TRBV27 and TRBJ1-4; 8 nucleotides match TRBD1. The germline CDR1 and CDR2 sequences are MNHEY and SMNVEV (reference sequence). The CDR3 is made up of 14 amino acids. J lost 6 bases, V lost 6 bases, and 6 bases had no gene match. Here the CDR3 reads CASRGTGGYEKLFF. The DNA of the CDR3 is TGTGCCAGCAGGGGGACAGGTGGATATGAAAAACTGTTTTTT.

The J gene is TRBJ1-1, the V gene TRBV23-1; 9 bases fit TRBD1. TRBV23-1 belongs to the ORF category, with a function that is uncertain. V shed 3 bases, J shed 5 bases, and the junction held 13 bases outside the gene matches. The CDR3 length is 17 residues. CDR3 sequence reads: CASSHPTGQGEDTEAFF. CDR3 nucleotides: TGCGCCAGCAGTCACCCGACGGGACAGGGAGAAGATACTGAAGCTTTCTTT.

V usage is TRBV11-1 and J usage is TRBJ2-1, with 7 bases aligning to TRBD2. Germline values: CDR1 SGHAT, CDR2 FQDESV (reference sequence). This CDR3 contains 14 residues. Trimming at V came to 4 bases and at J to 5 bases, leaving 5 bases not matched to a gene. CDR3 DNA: TGTGCCAGCAGCTCCGGACTAGTTGACAATGAGCAGTTCTTC. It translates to CASSSGLVDNEQFF. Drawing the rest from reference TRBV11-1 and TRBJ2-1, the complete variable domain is EAEVAQSPRYKITEKSQAVAFWCDPISGHATLYWYRQILGQGPELLVQFQDESVVDDSQLPKDRFSAERLKGVDSTLKIQPAELGDSAMYLCASSSGLVDNEQFFGPGTRLTVL.